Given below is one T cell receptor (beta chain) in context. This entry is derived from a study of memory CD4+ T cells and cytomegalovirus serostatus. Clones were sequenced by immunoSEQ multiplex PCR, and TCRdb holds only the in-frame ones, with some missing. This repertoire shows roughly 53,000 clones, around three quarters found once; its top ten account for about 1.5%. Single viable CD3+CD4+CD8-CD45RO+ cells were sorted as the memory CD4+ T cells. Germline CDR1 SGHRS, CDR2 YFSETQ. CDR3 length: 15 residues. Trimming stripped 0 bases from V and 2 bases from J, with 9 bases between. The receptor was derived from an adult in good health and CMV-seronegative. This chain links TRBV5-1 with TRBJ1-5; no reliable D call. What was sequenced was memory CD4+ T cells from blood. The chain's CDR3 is CASSLDPDRNQPQHF. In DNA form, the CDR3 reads TGCGCCAGCAGCTTGGACCCCGATCGCAATCAGCCCCAGCATTTT. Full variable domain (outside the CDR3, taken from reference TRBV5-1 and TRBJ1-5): KAGVTQTPRYLIKTRGQQVTLSCSPISGHRSVSWYQQTPGQGLQFLFEYFSETQRNKGNFPGRFSGRQFSNSRSEMNVSTLELGDSALYLCASSLDPDRNQPQHFGDGTRLSIL.